This T cell receptor beta chain was sequenced during a study of CD8+ T cells in alopecia areata. Study-wide context: A 6-month period off drug followed tofacitinib, which lasted 6 to 18 months. Overall study findings and caveats: An increase in clonality over normal scalp was evident in lesional scalp, especially alopecia totalis/universalis. The study found that many expanded lesional clones persisted in scalp and blood during tofacitinib.

The authors extracted RNA and reverse transcribed it into cDNA as the sequencing template. Profiled with immunoSEQ multiplex PCR; TCRdb holds only in-frame clones, not every one. The table has around 180,000 clones, 60% seen once. Stated treatment: oral pan-JAK inhibitor, 5-10 mg twice daily. The study team obtained lesional scalp punch biopsies and peripheral blood from alopecia areata patients. This clone occurred a few times. The antigen is unknown. The V and J ends lost 2 bases and 8 bases respectively, with 4 bases between them. The CDR3 is 11 residues long. Germline-derived CDR1 and CDR2 are SGHDN and FVKESK.

This rearrangement joins TRBV14 to TRBJ2-1; D gene uncertain. The sequence was obtained from a human donor with alopecia areata. The material sequenced was CD4+ T cells sorted from blood, taken at week 24, from a patient treated with tofacitinib. DNA for the CDR3: TGTGCCAGCAGCCAAACGTATGAGCAGTTCTTC. Protein: CASSQTYEQFF.